Listed below are T cell receptor beta chains from one sample, sequenced in a study of T cells after yellow fever vaccination. In TCRdb, the 5' RACE reads were re-called with MiXCR into one record per CDR3 protein. In the table there are 620,000 or so distinct CDR3 sequences, about a sixth of which are singletons. Specimen: PBMCs, collected about 5 days after the first yellow fever vaccination. All receptors come from a young man who received the YFV17D yellow fever vaccine. Both conserved end residues are part of each CDR3. D genes are given only for firm matches. Clone sizes are given selectively: once, few, many, or a class where the clone is expanded.

D gene: .
J gene: TRBJ1-1
CDR3 length: 12
clone size: few
V gene: TRBV4-2
CDR3 protein: CASSQVALEAFF
CDR3 DNA: TGTGCCAGCAGCCAAGTCGCCCTTGAAGCTTTCTTT

D gene: .
J gene: TRBJ1-5
CDR3 length: 15
clone size: few
V gene: TRBV7-2
CDR3 protein: CASSLAQFSNQPQHF
CDR3 DNA: TGTGCCAGCAGCTTAGCCCAGTTTTCCAATCAGCCCCAGCATTTT

D gene: TRBD1
J gene: TRBJ1-4
CDR3 length: 14
clone size: few
V gene: TRBV7-2
CDR3 protein: CASNFGTGGEKLFF
CDR3 DNA: TGTGCCAGCAACTTCGGGACAGGGGGTGAAAAACTGTTTTTT

D gene: .
J gene: TRBJ1-4
CDR3 length: 14
clone size: .
V gene: TRBV4-1
CDR3 protein: CASSQELAAAKLFF
CDR3 DNA: TGCGCCAGCAGCCAAGAGTTGGCAGCCGCAAAACTGTTTTTT

D gene: .
J gene: TRBJ2-2
CDR3 length: 14
clone size: .
V gene: TRBV12-3/TRBV12-4
CDR3 protein: CASSGRRHTGELFF
CDR3 DNA: TGTGCCAGCAGTGGGCGCCGCCACACCGGGGAGCTGTTTTTT

D gene: .
J gene: TRBJ1-2
CDR3 length: 13
clone size: few
V gene: TRBV29-1
CDR3 protein: CSVGRDSNYGYTF
CDR3 DNA: TGCAGCGTTGGTCGGGATTCCAACTATGGCTACACCTTC

D gene: .
J gene: TRBJ1-1
CDR3 length: 15
clone size: .
V gene: TRBV7-9
CDR3 protein: CASSLVSGGSTEAFF
CDR3 DNA: TGTGCCAGCAGCTTAGTTTCCGGGGGTAGCACTGAAGCTTTCTTT

D gene: .
J gene: TRBJ1-1
CDR3 length: 14
clone size: many
V gene: TRBV4-1
CDR3 protein: CASSIQTENTEAFF
CDR3 DNA: TGCGCCAGCAGCATACAGACAGAAAACACTGAAGCTTTCTTT

D gene: .
J gene: TRBJ1-1
CDR3 length: 13
clone size: .
V gene: TRBV11-2
CDR3 protein: CASSQSLNTEAFF
CDR3 DNA: TGTGCCAGCAGCCAGTCACTGAACACTGAAGCTTTCTTT

D gene: .
J gene: TRBJ2-3
CDR3 length: 15
clone size: .
V gene: TRBV4-1
CDR3 protein: CASSQVARTTDTQYF
CDR3 DNA: TGCGCCAGCAGCCAAGTTGCCAGGACCACAGATACGCAGTATTTT

D gene: TRBD2
J gene: TRBJ2-1
CDR3 length: 16
clone size: few
V gene: TRBV5-1
CDR3 protein: CASSLPSGGAYNEQFF
CDR3 DNA: TGCGCCAGCAGCTTGCCTAGCGGGGGGGCCTACAATGAGCAGTTCTTC

D gene: TRBD1
J gene: TRBJ2-7
CDR3 length: 15
clone size: few
V gene: TRBV18
CDR3 protein: CASSPGTGGPYEQYF
CDR3 DNA: TGTGCCAGCTCACCTGGGACAGGGGGCCCCTACGAGCAGTACTTC